The subject of this entry is one TCR beta chain. This sample is part of a study of OX40 agonist ivuxolimab in advanced cancers. Whole-study context: Ivuxolimab was delivered to patients intravenously every 2 weeks at doses spanning 0.01 to 10 mg/kg. Partial responses were seen in three patients, one with hepatocellular carcinoma and two with cutaneous melanoma.

Assay: immunoSEQ multiplex PCR; the TCRdb copy retains only in-frame clones and omits some. Here the sample spans tens of thousands of clones, around nine tenths being singletons. This CDR3 region has 13 residues. From germline, CDR1 is LNHDA and CDR2 SQIVND (reference sequence). V was clipped by 2 bases and J by 4 bases, with 8 bases between them. Patients with autoimmune history or systemic immunosuppression were excluded. V gene TRBV19 combines with J gene TRBJ1-1, with a tentative D call TRBD1 (5 bases). The sequence derives from an adult with an advanced solid tumor such as melanoma, head and neck, liver or kidney cancer. The source was CD4+ or CD8+ T cells sorted from blood, collected in a trial of the OX40 agonist ivuxolimab. The CDR3 DNA sequence: TGTGCCAGTAGTATAAACAGGATCACTGAAGCTTTCTTT. Its translation: CASSINRITEAFF.